This passage covers 16 T cell receptor beta chains from one sample sequenced in a study of CD8 T cells in ankylosing spondylitis. MiXCR was run by TCRdb on the 5' RACE reads, yielding one entry per CDR3 protein. The sample lists around 340,000 distinct CDR3 sequences, approximately 20% occurring once. The sample taken for sequencing was blood, either unsorted or a sorted T cell fraction (not recorded which). These TCRs come from a male donor with ankylosing spondylitis or in good health (not recorded which).

The CDR3 protein is CASSLATVAGRRSTDTQYF. The CDR3, as DNA: TGTGCCAGCAGCTTAGCAACGGTAGCGGGCAGAAGAAGCACAGATACGCAGTATTTT. The rearrangement joins TRBV11-1 to TRBJ2-3, with 7 nucleotides matching TRBD2. Germline CDR1 reads SGHAT; CDR2 reads FQDESV (reference sequence). The V and J ends lost 0 bases and 0 bases, in that order; junction bases with no gene match: 12. The CDR3 is made up of 19 amino acids.

The chain recombines TRBV11-2 with TRBJ1-2; TRBD1 might be the D (5 bases). V was pared by 0 bases and J by 4 bases, with 18 bases between. The germline gives CDR1 SGHAT, CDR2 FQNNGV. The CDR3 loop spans 17 amino acids. CDR3: CASSLDPEQGNAYGYTF. The DNA of the CDR3 is TGTGCCAGCAGCTTAGATCCAGAGCAGGGAAATGCCTATGGCTACACCTTC.

The V gene is TRBV6-1, the J gene TRBJ2-1; 8 nucleotides align to TRBD1. Germline loops: CDR1 MNHNS, CDR2 SASEGT. The CDR3 runs 15 residues. V shed 8 bases, J shed 2 bases, and the junction held 8 bases outside the gene matches. CDR3 sequence: CASARGRGAYNEQFF. The CDR3 DNA follows: TGTGCCAGCGCCAGGGGGCGAGGAGCCTACAATGAGCAGTTCTTC.

V and J are TRBV9 and TRBJ2-1; D is perhaps TRBD2 (6 bases). CDR3 length: 15 residues. Germline V gene sequence: CDR1 SGDLS, CDR2 YYNGEE. The V gene lost 4 bases and the J gene lost 1 base, with 12 bases spanning the gap. CDR3 sequence: CASSPSGTSYNEQFF. The CDR3 region has the DNA TGTGCCAGCAGCCCCTCCGGGACTTCCTACAATGAGCAGTTCTTC.

This rearrangement joins TRBV7-9 to TRBJ2-3; D is perhaps TRBD2 (5 bases). The germline gives CDR1 SEHNR, CDR2 FQNEAQ (reference sequence). V was cut by 4 bases and J by 2 bases, with 16 bases left in between. There are 16 residues in the CDR3. In DNA, the CDR3 is TGTGCCAGCAGCTCACGGACTCCACCAGACACAGATACGCAGTATTTT. Amino acid sequence: CASSSRTPPDTDTQYF.

This clonotype turned up a few times. The chain has TRBV6-5 and TRBJ2-2; TRBD2 matches at 8 bases. This CDR3 is built from 16 residues. Germline V gene data show CDR1 as MNHEY and CDR2 as SVGAGI. The V gene end was trimmed by 4 bases and the J gene end by 2 bases; junction bases not matched to a gene: 6. Here the CDR3 reads CASSSLLAENTGELFF. The DNA of the CDR3 is TGTGCCAGCAGTTCGTTACTAGCGGAAAACACCGGGGAGCTGTTTTTT.

The chain employs TRBV5-1 and TRBJ2-2, with D unclear. V was trimmed by 4 bases and J by 0 bases, leaving 13 bases between them. The germline V gene has CDR1 SGHRS and CDR2 YFSETQ. The CDR3 totals 16 residues. CDR3 in amino acids: CASSPRPATNTGELFF. The CDR3 nucleotides read TGCGCCAGCAGCCCTCGGCCAGCCACGAACACCGGGGAGCTGTTTTTT.

This sequence joins TRBV12-3 or TRBV12-4 and TRBJ2-2; possibly TRBD1 or TRBD2 for D (5 bases each). Trimming took off 11 bases at V and 5 bases at J, with 9 bases between the two ends. The CDR3 extends over 11 amino acids. CDR3 bases: TGTGCCTCTGAGGGGACCGGGGAGCTGTTTTTT. Protein sequence: CASEGTGELFF.

This chain connects TRBV6-4 to TRBJ1-4; perhaps TRBD1 as D (5 bases). CDR3 size: 13 residues. Germline V CDR1 and CDR2: MRHNA, SNTAGT. V was trimmed by 6 bases and J by 7 bases, leaving 12 bases between them. DNA of the CDR3: TGTGCCAGCAGCCGGGGACCGGGTGAAAAACTGTTTTTT. This gives the protein CASSRGPGEKLFF.

The chain combines TRBV6-2 or TRBV6-3 with TRBJ2-7; 7 bases align to TRBD1. Looked up from germline, CDR1 is MNHEY and CDR2 is SVGEGT. The junction had 17 bases not matched to a gene; V was cut back by 7 bases and J by 5 bases. CDR3 length: 16 residues. CDR3 in DNA: TGTGCCAGCACTAGTCTGGACAGGAGTTCAATTAACGAGCAGTACTTC. Translation gives CASTSLDRSSINEQYF.

The table lists this clonotype with a count of one. The V and J genes are TRBV4-1 and TRBJ2-5, with TRBD1 matching over 7 bases. CDR1 and CDR2 (germline): MGHRA, YSYEKL. This CDR3 has 14 residues. The trim removed 7 bases at V and 4 bases at J, leaving 9 bases unmatched. The CDR3 DNA reads as TGCGCCAGCAAGAGTACAGGGGTGGGAGAGACCCAGTACTTC. Its translation: CASKSTGVGETQYF.

This clonotype was counted a few times. The chain is built from TRBV20-1 and TRBJ1-2; no reliable D call. Per the germline V gene, CDR1 is DFQATT and CDR2 is SNEGSKA (reference sequence). The CDR3 sequence is 12 residues long. V lost 2 bases, J lost 4 bases, and 8 bases lay in between. CDR3 region: CSARKSAYGYTF. The CDR3 DNA sequence: TGCAGTGCTAGAAAGTCGGCCTATGGCTACACCTTC.

The chain couples TRBV20-1 to TRBJ2-7, with 7 bases identical to TRBD2. V gave up 6 bases and J gave up 9 bases; unmatched junction bases: 14. There are 13 residues in the CDR3. The germline CDR1 and CDR2 sequences are DFQATT and SNEGSKA (reference sequence). The CDR3 coding sequence is TGCAGTGCCTCGGGGGGAGATACATTCGGGCAGTACTTC. Its translation: CSASGGDTFGQYF.

This clonotype has just a few counts. This chain connects TRBV9 to TRBJ2-7; 10 bases align to TRBD2. Germline CDR1 is SGDLS and CDR2 is YYNGEE. The CDR3 consists of 15 residues. V was clipped by 1 base and J by 0 bases; unmatched bases: 1. The CDR3 coding sequence is TGTGCCAGCAGCGTAACTAGCGGGGCCTCCTACGAGCAGTACTTC. Its translation is CASSVTSGASYEQYF.

This clonotype was detected only a few times. V is TRBV5-1 and J is TRBJ1-2; TRBD1 matches 7 bases. CDR1 is SGHRS, CDR2 YFSETQ, per germline. Trimming removed 4 bases from V and 3 bases from J; junction bases left unmatched: 3. The length of the CDR3 is 13 residues. CDR3: CASSRDRDYGYTF. Written as DNA, the CDR3 is TGCGCCAGCAGCCGAGACAGGGACTATGGCTACACCTTC.

The chain links TRBV7-9 to TRBJ2-7; D not certain. The germline CDR1 and CDR2 sequences are SEHNR and FQNEAQ (reference sequence). The V end was cut by 2 bases, the J end by 3 bases, with 8 bases between. The CDR3 length is 13 residues. The CDR3 is CASSLSPGYEQYF. The CDR3 nucleotides read TGTGCCAGCAGCTTATCCCCAGGCTACGAGCAGTACTTC.